What follows are 5 T cell receptor beta chains derived from one specimen sequenced in a study of monozygotic twins with inflammatory bowel disease. TCRdb processed the 5' RACE reads again and assigns one entry to each CDR3 protein, with no DNA. The sample table includes fewer than 150,000 distinct CDR3 sequences. Sequencing was performed on blood. These receptors came from a human donor with ulcerative colitis or Crohn's disease, or a healthy co-twin of an affected twin (not recorded which).

This rearrangement joins TRBV5-1 to TRBJ1-1; no DNA is available, so the TRBD1 call from TCRdb remains unchecked. Germline CDR1 is SGHRS and CDR2 is YFSETQ. The CDR3 covers 13 residues. The CDR3 sequence: CASSKDRDTEAFF.

The chain recombines TRBV19 with TRBJ2-7; TCRdb names TRBD2, which stays unverified in the absence of DNA. The V gene's germline CDR1 is LNHDA and CDR2 SQIVND (reference sequence). The CDR3 totals 19 residues. CDR3 amino acids: CASSPQGLAGARTSYEQYF.

The genes are TRBV12-3 or TRBV12-4 and TRBJ2-1; TCRdb selects TRBD1, and the lack of DNA leaves this call unchecked. The CDR3 consists of 16 residues. CDR3 sequence: CASTPRTGPSYNEQFF.

The rearrangement uses TRBV7-2 and TRBJ2-3; the TCRdb call, TRBD2, lacks DNA for checking. CDR3 length: 15 residues. Germline V gene data show CDR1 as SGHTA and CDR2 as FQGNSA. The CDR3 loop is CASRFLAGSLDTQYF.

The chain employs TRBV14 and TRBJ2-7; TCRdb outputs TRBD1, but without DNA this stays unchecked. The CDR3 is 14 residues long. Germline CDR1 SGHDN, CDR2 FVKESK. Here the CDR3 reads CASSRDRPTAEQYF.